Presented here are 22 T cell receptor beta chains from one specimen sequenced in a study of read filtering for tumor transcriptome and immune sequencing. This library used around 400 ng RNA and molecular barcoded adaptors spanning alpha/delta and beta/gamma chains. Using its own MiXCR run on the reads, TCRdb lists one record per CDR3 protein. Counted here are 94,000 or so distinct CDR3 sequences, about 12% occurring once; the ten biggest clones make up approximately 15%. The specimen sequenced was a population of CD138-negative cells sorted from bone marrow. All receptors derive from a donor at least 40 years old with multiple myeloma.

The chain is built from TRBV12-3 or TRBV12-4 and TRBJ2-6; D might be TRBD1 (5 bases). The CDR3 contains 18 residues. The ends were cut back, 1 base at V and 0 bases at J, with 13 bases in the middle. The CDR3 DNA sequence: TGTGCCAGCAGTTTAGGGCCAAGGGGCTACTCTGGGGCCAACGTCCTGACTTTC. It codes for CASSLGPRGYSGANVLTF.

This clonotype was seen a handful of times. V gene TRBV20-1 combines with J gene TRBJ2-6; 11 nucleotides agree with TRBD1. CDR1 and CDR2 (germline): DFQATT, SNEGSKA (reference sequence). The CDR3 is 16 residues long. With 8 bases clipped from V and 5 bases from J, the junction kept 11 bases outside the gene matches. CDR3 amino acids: CSTGGTGGIRANVLTF. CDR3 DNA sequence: TGCAGTACAGGAGGGACAGGGGGAATTAGGGCCAACGTCCTGACTTTC.

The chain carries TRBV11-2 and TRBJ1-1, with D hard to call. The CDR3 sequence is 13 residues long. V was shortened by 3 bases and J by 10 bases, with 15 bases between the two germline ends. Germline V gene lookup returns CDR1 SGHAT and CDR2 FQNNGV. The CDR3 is CASSFNRMKGAFF. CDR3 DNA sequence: TGTGCCAGCAGCTTTAACCGGATGAAAGGAGCTTTCTTT.

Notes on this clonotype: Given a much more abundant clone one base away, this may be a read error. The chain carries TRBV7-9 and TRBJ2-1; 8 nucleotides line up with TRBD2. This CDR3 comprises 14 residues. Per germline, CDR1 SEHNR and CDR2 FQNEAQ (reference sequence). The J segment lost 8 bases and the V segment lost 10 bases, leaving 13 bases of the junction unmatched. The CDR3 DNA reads TGTGCCACAACGGGACTAGTGGCCCACGATGAGCAGTTCTTC. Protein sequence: CATTGLVAHDEQFF.

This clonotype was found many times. CDR3 nucleotides: TGCAGCGTCCAAACGGGAGTAGCGGGAGGTAATGAGCAGTTCTTC. Amino acid sequence: CSVQTGVAGGNEQFF. The V and J genes are TRBV29-1 and TRBJ2-1; 10 bases align to TRBD2. The CDR3 runs 15 residues. V trimming: 6 bases; J trimming: 7 bases; junction bases outside the gene matches: 12. Germline V lookup: CDR1 SQVTM, CDR2 ANQGSEA.

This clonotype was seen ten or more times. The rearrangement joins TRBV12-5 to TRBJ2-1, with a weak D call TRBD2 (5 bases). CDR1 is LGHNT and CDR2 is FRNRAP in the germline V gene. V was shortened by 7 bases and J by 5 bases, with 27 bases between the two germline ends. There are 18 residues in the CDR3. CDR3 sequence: CASVPQYFSEKTDNEQFF. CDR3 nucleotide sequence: TGTGCTAGTGTTCCCCAGTATTTTAGCGAGAAGACCGACAATGAGCAGTTCTTC.

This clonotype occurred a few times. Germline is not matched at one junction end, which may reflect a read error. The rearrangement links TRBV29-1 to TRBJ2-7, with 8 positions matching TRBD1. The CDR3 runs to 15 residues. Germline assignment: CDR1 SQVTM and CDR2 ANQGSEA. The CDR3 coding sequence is TGCGGCGTTGGTAGGAATCCAGGGGGCCACTACGAGCAGTACTTC. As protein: CGVGRNPGGHYEQYF.

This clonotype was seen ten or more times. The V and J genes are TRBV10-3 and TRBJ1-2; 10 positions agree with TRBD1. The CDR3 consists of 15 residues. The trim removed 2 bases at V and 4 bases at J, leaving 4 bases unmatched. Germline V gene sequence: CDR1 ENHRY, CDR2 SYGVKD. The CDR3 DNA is TGTGCCATCAGTGAGCCCCGGGACAGGGGCTATGGCTACACCTTC. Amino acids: CAISEPRDRGYGYTF.

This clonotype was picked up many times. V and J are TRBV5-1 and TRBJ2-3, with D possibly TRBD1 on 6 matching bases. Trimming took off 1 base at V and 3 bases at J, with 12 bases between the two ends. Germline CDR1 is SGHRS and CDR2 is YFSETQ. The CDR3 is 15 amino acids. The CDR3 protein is CASSLLQGGTDTQYF. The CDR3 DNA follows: TGCGCCAGCAGCTTGCTACAGGGTGGAACAGATACGCAGTATTTT.

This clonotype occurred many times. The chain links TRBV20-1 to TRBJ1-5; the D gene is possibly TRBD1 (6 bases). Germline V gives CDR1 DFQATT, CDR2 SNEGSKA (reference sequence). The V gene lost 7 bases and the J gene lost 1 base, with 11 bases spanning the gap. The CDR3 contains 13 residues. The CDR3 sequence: CSVTGWSNQPQHF. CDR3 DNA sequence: TGCAGTGTAACAGGGTGGAGCAATCAGCCCCAGCATTTT.

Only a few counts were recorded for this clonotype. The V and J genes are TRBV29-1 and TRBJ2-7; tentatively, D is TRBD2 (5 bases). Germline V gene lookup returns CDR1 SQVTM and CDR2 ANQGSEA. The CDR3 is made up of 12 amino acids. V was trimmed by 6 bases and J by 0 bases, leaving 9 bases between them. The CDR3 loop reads CSVAGLSYEQYF. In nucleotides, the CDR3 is TGCAGCGTCGCGGGCCTCTCCTACGAGCAGTACTTC.

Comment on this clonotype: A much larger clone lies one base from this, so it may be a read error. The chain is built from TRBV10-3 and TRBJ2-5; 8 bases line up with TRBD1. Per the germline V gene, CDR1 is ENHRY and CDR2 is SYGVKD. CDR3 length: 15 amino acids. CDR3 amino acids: CAINSGTGDLEIQYF. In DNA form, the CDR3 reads TGTGCCATCAATTCCGGGACAGGAGACCTAGAGATCCAGTACTTC.

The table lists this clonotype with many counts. The CDR3 spells CASSFGGPQETQYF. The CDR3 nucleotides are TGTGCCAGCAGTTTCGGGGGTCCCCAAGAGACCCAGTACTTC. The gene calls are TRBV12-3 or TRBV12-4 and TRBJ2-5; D perhaps matches TRBD2 (6 bases). The CDR3 runs 14 residues. Between the trimmed V and J ends, which lost 3 bases and 1 base, there was a span of 9 bases.

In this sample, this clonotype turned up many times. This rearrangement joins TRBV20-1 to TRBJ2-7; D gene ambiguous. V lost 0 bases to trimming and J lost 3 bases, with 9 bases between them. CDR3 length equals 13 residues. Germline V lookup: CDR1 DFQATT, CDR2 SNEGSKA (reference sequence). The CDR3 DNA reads TGCAGTGCTAGAGATCCTCCCTACTACGAGCAGTACTTC. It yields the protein CSARDPPYYEQYF.

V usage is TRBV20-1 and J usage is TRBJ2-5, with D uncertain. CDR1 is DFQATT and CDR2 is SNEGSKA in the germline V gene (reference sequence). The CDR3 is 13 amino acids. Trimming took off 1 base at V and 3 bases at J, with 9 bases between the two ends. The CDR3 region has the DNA TGCAGTGCTAGAGGAAACAGCAAAGAGACCCAGTACTTC. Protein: CSARGNSKETQYF.

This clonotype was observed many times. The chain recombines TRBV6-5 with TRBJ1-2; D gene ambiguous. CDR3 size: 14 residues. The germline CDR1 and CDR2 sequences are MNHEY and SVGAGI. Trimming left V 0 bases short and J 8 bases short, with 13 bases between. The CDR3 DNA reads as TGTGCCAGCAGTTACTCGAACACCGTGAGCGGCTACACCTTC. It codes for CASSYSNTVSGYTF.

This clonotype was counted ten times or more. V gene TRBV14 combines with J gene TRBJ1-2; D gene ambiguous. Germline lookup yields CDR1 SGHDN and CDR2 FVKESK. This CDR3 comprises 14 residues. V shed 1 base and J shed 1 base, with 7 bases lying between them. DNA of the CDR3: TGTGCCAGCAGCCAAGTGCCCAGTAACTATGGCTACACCTTC. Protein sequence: CASSQVPSNYGYTF.

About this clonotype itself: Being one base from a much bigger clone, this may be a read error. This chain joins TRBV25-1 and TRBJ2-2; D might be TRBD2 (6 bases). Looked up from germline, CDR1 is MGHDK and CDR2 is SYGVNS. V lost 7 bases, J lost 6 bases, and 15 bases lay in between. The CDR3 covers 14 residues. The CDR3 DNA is TGTGCCAGCATCGGGAGTTTTAGTGCCGGGGAGCTGTTTTTT. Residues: CASIGSFSAGELFF.

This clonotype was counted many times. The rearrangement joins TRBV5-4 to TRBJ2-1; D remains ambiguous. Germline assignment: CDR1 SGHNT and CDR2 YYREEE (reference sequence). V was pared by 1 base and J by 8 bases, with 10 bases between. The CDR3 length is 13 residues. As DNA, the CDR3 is TGTGCCAGCAGCTTGTTGCAAAACCATGAGCAGTTCTTC. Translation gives CASSLLQNHEQFF.

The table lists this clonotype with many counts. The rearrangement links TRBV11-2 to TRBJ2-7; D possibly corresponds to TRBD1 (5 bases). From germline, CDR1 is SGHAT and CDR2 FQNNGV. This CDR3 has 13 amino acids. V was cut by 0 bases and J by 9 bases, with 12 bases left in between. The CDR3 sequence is CASSLEFGGAQYF. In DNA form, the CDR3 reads TGTGCCAGCAGCTTAGAATTCGGTGGGGCGCAGTACTTC.

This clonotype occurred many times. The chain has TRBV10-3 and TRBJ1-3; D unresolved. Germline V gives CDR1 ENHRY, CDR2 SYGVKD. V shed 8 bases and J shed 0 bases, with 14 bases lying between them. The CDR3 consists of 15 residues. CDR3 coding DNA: TGTGCCATCTCGTACGCAGTAGGCTCTGGAAACACCATATATTTT. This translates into CAISYAVGSGNTIYF.

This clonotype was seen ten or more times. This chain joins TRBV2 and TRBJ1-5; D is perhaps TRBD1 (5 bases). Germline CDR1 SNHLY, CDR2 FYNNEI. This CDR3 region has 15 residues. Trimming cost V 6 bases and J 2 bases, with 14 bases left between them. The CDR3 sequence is CASRGGTERNQPQHF. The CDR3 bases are TGTGCCAGCAGGGGGGGGACGGAACGCAATCAGCCCCAGCATTTT.